Each of the 3 T cell receptor beta chains below was sequenced from the same sample in a study of T cell responses to AZD1222 COVID-19 vaccine. TCRdb's copy holds only in-frame clones and misses some; the assay was immunoSEQ multiplex PCR. The data hold about 140,000 clones, with 80% to 95% observed a single time. Sequences were derived from peripheral blood, sampled on day 0 of AZD1222 vaccination. These receptors were collected from an adult in good health.

The V and J genes are TRBV6-5 and TRBJ1-1, with D unresolved. With 4 bases removed from V and 9 bases from J, the gap between germline ends came to 18 bases. Germline lookup yields CDR1 MNHEY and CDR2 SVGAGI. The length of the CDR3 is 14 residues. The CDR3, as DNA: TGTGCCAGCAGTTCCGTGACGGGTACCAGAAAAGCTTTCTTT. Its translation: CASSSVTGTRKAFF.

The chain carries TRBV27 and TRBJ1-5; D is perhaps TRBD1 (6 bases). Germline CDR1 and CDR2: MNHEY and SMNVEV (reference sequence). V lost 6 bases, J lost 3 bases, and 15 bases lay in between. The CDR3 covers 15 residues. Written as DNA, the CDR3 is TGTGCCAGCAGCCAGGGGACACTACCCAATCAGCCCCAGCATTTT. This encodes CASSQGTLPNQPQHF.

CDR3 protein: CASSVTGPQLSYEQYF. The CDR3 region has the DNA TGTGCCAGCAGCGTGACAGGTCCGCAGTTATCCTACGAGCAGTACTTC. The chain has TRBV13 and TRBJ2-7; TRBD1 might be the D (6 bases). V lost 5 bases and J 1 base, leaving 18 bases between the germline ends. The CDR3 totals 16 residues. CDR1 is PRHDT, CDR2 FYEKMQ, per germline (reference sequence).